This T cell receptor beta chain was observed in a study of cytomegalovirus exposure and HLA in healthy donors. General observations from the study: Researchers catalogued some 160 TCR beta chains as cytomegalovirus-associated. Within a later analysis, the majority of CMV-associated TCR beta chains appeared HLA-restricted. Diagnosis of cytomegalovirus status made by the classifier reportedly showed high specificity and sensitivity.

Notes on this clone: Its antigen is unknown.

The donors gave bone marrow, and they were healthy. Use of 60 Vbeta and 13 Jbeta primers characterized the PCR. Sequencing was performed with immunoSEQ multiplex PCR; in TCRdb, only in-frame clones are kept and a portion is missing. The table includes 160,000 or so clones, 78% detected once. The sequencing sample was made of PBMCs. This TCR was sampled from a male donor in good health and CMV-seronegative.

For the CDR3, the DNA is TGTGCCAGCACCCTAGTGGAGCTTCCCCTCTACAATGAGCAGTTCTTC. It specifies CASTLVELPLYNEQFF. The chain employs TRBV7-2 and TRBJ2-1; no definite D call. Trimming cost V 7 bases and J 3 bases, with 19 bases left between them. This CDR3 region has 16 residues. Germline CDR1 SGHTA, CDR2 FQGNSA.